These 10 T cell receptor beta chains were all obtained from the same sample, sequenced in a study of cytomegalovirus exposure and HLA in healthy donors listed by TCRdb under 2017. To prepare the library, the immunoSEQ multiplex PCR assay was applied. For the multiplex PCR, a mixture combining 60 forward primers for TCR Vbeta segments and 13 reverse primers for TCR Jbeta segments was used. Entries here come from immuneACCESS through TCRdb and include only in-frame sequences with V and J called. Some clones fail to appear in such tables; in the studies checked, an unresolved V gene covers under half of the shortfall, and the cause of the remainder is unknown. The sample table records approximately 200,000 clones. Less than 0.9% of the sample goes to the ten largest clones. Sequencing was carried out using PBMCs. All receptors come from a boy younger than 18 in good health and CMV-seronegative.

This sequence joins TRBV30 and TRBJ2-1; TRBD2 matches 9 bases. Trimming removed 2 bases from V and 1 base from J; junction bases left unmatched: 6. The CDR3 has 16 residues. Germline CDR1 reads GTSNPN; CDR2 reads SVGIG (reference sequence). The CDR3 is CAWSPHLAGSYNEQFF. The CDR3 DNA sequence: TGTGCCTGGAGTCCCCACCTAGCGGGGTCCTACAATGAGCAGTTCTTC.

V is TRBV5-1 and J is TRBJ1-1; possible D gene TRBD1, 5 bases. CDR1 SGHRS and CDR2 YFSETQ come from the germline V gene. V lost 1 base and J 14 bases, leaving 24 bases between the germline ends. The CDR3 consists of 15 residues. DNA of the CDR3: TGCGCCAGCAGCTTGCTGGGGGGACCCCGGGACGAGGGGTTCTTT. Its translation is CASSLLGGPRDEGFF.

The rearrangement joins TRBV29-1 to TRBJ1-1; D may be TRBD1 (5 bases). V was pared by 7 bases and J by 4 bases, with 16 bases between. The CDR3 runs to 13 residues. The germline CDR1 and CDR2 sequences are SQVTM and ANQGSEA. The CDR3 DNA is TGCAGCGGGAGTTACAGCGGGGGCACTGAAGCTTTCTTT. The encoded protein is CSGSYSGGTEAFF. Variable domain in full (rest from reference TRBV29-1 and TRBJ1-1): SAVISQKPSRDICQRGTSLTIQCQVDSQVTMMFWYRQQPGQSLTLIATANQGSEATYESGFVIDKFPISRPNLTFSTLTVSNMSPEDSSIYLCSGSYSGGTEAFFGQGTRLTVV.

V usage is TRBV2 and J usage is TRBJ1-1, with 7 bases lining up with TRBD1. Germline V lookup: CDR1 SNHLY, CDR2 FYNNEI. This CDR3 contains 14 residues. Trimming at V came to 11 bases and at J to 5 bases, leaving 14 bases not matched to a gene. CDR3 amino acids: CAGMRQGRVTEAFF. The CDR3 region has the DNA TGTGCCGGCATGAGACAGGGTCGAGTGACTGAAGCTTTCTTT.

Concerning this clone: Other DNA sequences of this sample code for an identical CDR3. The chain combines TRBV15 with TRBJ2-7, with D possibly TRBD1 on 6 matching bases. The CDR3 loop spans 14 amino acids. The V gene's germline CDR1 is LNHNV and CDR2 YYDKDF (reference sequence). The V end was cut by 5 bases, the J end by 9 bases, with 20 bases between. The CDR3 DNA reads TGTGCCACCAGCCCAGAGGAGTGGGGGCTCCGGCAGTACTTC. This sequence encodes CATSPEEWGLRQYF.

This chain connects TRBV4-3 to TRBJ2-7, with 8 bases matching TRBD1. This CDR3 contains 15 residues. From germline, CDR1 is LGHNA and CDR2 YSLEER. The J segment lost 4 bases and the V segment lost 0 bases, leaving 5 bases of the junction unmatched. The CDR3 DNA follows: TGCGCCAGCAGCCAAGATTCGCAGGGGGCGTACGAGCAGTACTTC. Protein: CASSQDSQGAYEQYF.

The chain joins TRBV10-1 to TRBJ2-1, with D possibly TRBD1 on 7 matching bases. The V gene's germline CDR1 is WNHNN and CDR2 SYGVQD (reference sequence). This CDR3 spans 15 amino acids. V lost 1 base and J 6 bases, leaving 13 bases between the germline ends. The CDR3: CASSELGGTVNEQFF. The CDR3 DNA follows: TGCGCCAGCAGTGAGTTGGGCGGGACAGTCAATGAGCAGTTCTTC.

The chain links TRBV9 to TRBJ2-5, with 9 bases matching TRBD2. The junction had 5 bases not matched to a gene; V was cut back by 0 bases and J by 5 bases. CDR3 size: 15 residues. Germline assignment: CDR1 SGDLS and CDR2 YYNGEE. CDR3: CASSVDSGGWETQYF. DNA for the CDR3: TGTGCCAGCAGCGTAGACAGCGGGGGGTGGGAGACCCAGTACTTC.

The rearrangement links TRBV5-1 to TRBJ2-3, with TRBD2 identical over 10 bases. This CDR3 contains 18 residues. Trimming at V came to 0 bases and at J to 5 bases, leaving 12 bases not matched to a gene. The V gene's germline CDR1 is SGHRS and CDR2 YFSETQ. CDR3 in DNA: TGCGCCAGCAGCTTGGAGGCTAGCGGGGGACATTCGGTAGATACGCAGTATTTT. Amino acids: CASSLEASGGHSVDTQYF.

The CDR3 region has the DNA TGTGCCAGCAGCTCCCCGGACAGGGGTCAGGAAGCTTTCTTT. This codes for CASSSPDRGQEAFF. V is TRBV7-6 and J is TRBJ1-1, with TRBD1 matching over 9 bases. This CDR3 has 14 residues. The germline gives CDR1 SGHVS, CDR2 FNYEAQ. The V and J ends lost 4 bases and 8 bases, in that order; junction bases with no gene match: 8.